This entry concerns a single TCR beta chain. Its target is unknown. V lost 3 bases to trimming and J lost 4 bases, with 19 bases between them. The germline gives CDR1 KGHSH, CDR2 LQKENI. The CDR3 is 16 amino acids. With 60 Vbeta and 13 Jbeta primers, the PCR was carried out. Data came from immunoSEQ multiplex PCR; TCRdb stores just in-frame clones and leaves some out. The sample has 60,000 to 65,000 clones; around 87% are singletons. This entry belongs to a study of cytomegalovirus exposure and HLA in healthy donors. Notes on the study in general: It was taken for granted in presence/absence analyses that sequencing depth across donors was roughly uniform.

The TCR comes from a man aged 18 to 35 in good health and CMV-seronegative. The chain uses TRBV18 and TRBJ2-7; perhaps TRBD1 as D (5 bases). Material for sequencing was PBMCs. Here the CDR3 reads CASSPETGSSFYEQYF. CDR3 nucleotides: TGTGCCAGCTCACCTGAAACAGGATCGTCATTTTACGAGCAGTACTTC.